Following are 21 T cell receptor beta chains from one sample sequenced in a study of cytomegalovirus exposure and HLA in healthy donors. Primers: 60 Vbeta forward and 13 Jbeta reverse. TCRdb's copy holds only in-frame clones and misses some; the assay was immunoSEQ multiplex PCR. The repertoire holds 130,000 or so clones, about 70% seen once, with around 7.2% in the top ten. Sequencing was performed on PBMCs. Receptors originate from a male donor in good health and CMV-seronegative.

This clone was detected a few times. The chain recombines TRBV11-2 with TRBJ1-1, with D possibly being TRBD1 (6 bases). Germline V CDR1 and CDR2: SGHAT, FQNNGV. The CDR3 consists of 13 residues. Trimming removed 2 bases at V and 7 bases at J, with 11 bases between. CDR3: CASSLHGGSEAFF. In nucleotides, the CDR3 is TGTGCCAGCAGCTTACATGGGGGCAGTGAAGCTTTCTTT.

The chain is built from TRBV28 and TRBJ1-5; no reliable D call. Germline V lookup: CDR1 MDHEN, CDR2 SYDVKM. V dropped 5 bases and J dropped 3 bases, with 11 bases sitting between them. The CDR3 loop spans 14 amino acids. The DNA of the CDR3 is TGTGCCAGCAGTCCCCGGGAGATCAATCAGCCCCAGCATTTT. Translating gives CASSPREINQPQHF.

CDR3 coding DNA: TGTGCCAGCAGCTTGGGGACAGGGGGCGGGGAAAAACTGTTTTTT. Its protein product is CASSLGTGGGEKLFF. The chain recombines TRBV5-4 with TRBJ1-4; 11 nucleotides line up with TRBD1. V lost 0 bases and J lost 8; bases outside the gene matches: 3. The CDR3 is 15 residues long. CDR1 SGHNT and CDR2 YYREEE come from the germline V gene (reference sequence).

The chain uses TRBV28 and TRBJ1-3, with a possible D match to TRBD1 (5 bases). The V end was cut by 7 bases, the J end by 8 bases, with 18 bases between. This CDR3 is built from 14 residues. The V gene's germline CDR1 is MDHEN and CDR2 SYDVKM. CDR3 region: CASITFGGGDTIYF. The DNA for the CDR3 is TGTGCCAGCATTACCTTCGGGGGGGGAGACACCATATATTTT.

The chain couples TRBV18 to TRBJ2-7, with TRBD2 identical over 10 bases. Germline values: CDR1 KGHSH, CDR2 LQKENI. The CDR3 is 14 amino acids. V shed 6 bases, J shed 3 bases, and the junction held 5 bases outside the gene matches. The CDR3: CASSLAGDSYEQYF. DNA of the CDR3: TGTGCCAGCTCCCTAGCGGGAGATAGCTACGAGCAGTACTTC.

The V call is TRBV19, the J call TRBJ1-5; 9 bases are a match to TRBD1. V shed 2 bases and J 7 bases; nucleotides not matched to a gene: 12. This CDR3 is built from 17 residues. The V gene's germline CDR1 is LNHDA and CDR2 SQIVND (reference sequence). CDR3 in amino acids: CASSIISGTGSNQPQHF. DNA for the CDR3: TGTGCCAGTAGTATAATATCCGGGACAGGGAGTAACCAGCCCCAGCATTTT.

The CDR3 nucleotides are TGTGCCAGCAGTTCCCTTTTCGGGATGGGCTACGAGCAGTACTTC. Translation gives CASSSLFGMGYEQYF. The genes are TRBV28 and TRBJ2-7; D might be TRBD2 (5 bases). The CDR3 extends over 15 amino acids. V lost 4 bases to trimming and J lost 3 bases, with 16 bases between them. Germline V CDR1 and CDR2: MDHEN, SYDVKM.

This chain joins TRBV5-8 and TRBJ2-7; 11 bases map to TRBD2. The CDR3 is made up of 15 amino acids. Germline V gene lookup returns CDR1 SGHTS and CDR2 YDEGEE. V lost 3 bases and J lost 3; bases outside the gene matches: 5. In nucleotides, the CDR3 is TGTGCCAGCAGCTGGGGACTAGCGGATGTCTACGAGCAGTACTTC. Residues: CASSWGLADVYEQYF.

This clone has more than one count but fewer than ten. The rearrangement uses TRBV6-1 and TRBJ2-7, with 10 bases lining up with TRBD1. The CDR3 is 16 amino acids. Unmatched junction bases numbered 9, after V lost 4 bases and J lost 3 bases. The germline gives CDR1 MNHNS, CDR2 SASEGT. The CDR3, as DNA: TGTGCCAGCAGTGCACTACGGGACAGGGGCGACTACGAGCAGTACTTC. This encodes CASSALRDRGDYEQYF.

The chain joins TRBV6-5 to TRBJ1-2; D call uncertain. V was trimmed by 5 bases and J by 5 bases, leaving 9 bases between them. CDR3 length: 12 amino acids. Per germline, CDR1 MNHEY and CDR2 SVGAGI. CDR3 in DNA: TGTGCCAGCAGTGACAAACCATATGGCTACACCTTC. Protein: CASSDKPYGYTF.

The rearrangement joins TRBV4-2 to TRBJ2-1; 9 nucleotides match TRBD1. The V and J ends lost 4 bases and 7 bases, in that order; junction bases with no gene match: 11. This CDR3 has 16 amino acids. Germline V gives CDR1 LGHNA, CDR2 YNFKEQ. The CDR3 DNA follows: TGTGCCAGCAGCCTTACTACAGGGGGCGCCATTAATGAGCAGTTCTTC. It is translated as CASSLTTGGAINEQFF.

The chain links TRBV5-1 to TRBJ2-5; D is possibly TRBD1 (5 bases). CDR3 length equals 14 residues. V shed 0 bases and J shed 4 bases, with 10 bases lying between them. Germline values: CDR1 SGHRS, CDR2 YFSETQ. CDR3: CASSLARVGETQYF. In DNA, the CDR3 is TGCGCCAGCAGCTTGGCCAGGGTTGGAGAGACCCAGTACTTC. Complete variable domain (other parts from reference TRBV5-1 and TRBJ2-5): KAGVTQTPRYLIKTRGQQVTLSCSPISGHRSVSWYQQTPGQGLQFLFEYFSETQRNKGNFPGRFSGRQFSNSRSEMNVSTLELGDSALYLCASSLARVGETQYFGPGTRLLVL.

The chain links TRBV2 to TRBJ2-1, with 7 nucleotides matching TRBD2. CDR1 is SNHLY, CDR2 FYNNEI, per germline. Trimming took 8 bases from V and 4 from J; bases not matched to a gene: 11. The CDR3 has 15 residues. The CDR3, as DNA: TGTGCCAGCGGGGGGGAGAGACTAGAGTACAATGAGCAGTTCTTC. Translation: CASGGERLEYNEQFF.

This rearrangement joins TRBV11-2 to TRBJ2-2, with 7 bases that match TRBD1. CDR1 and CDR2 (germline): SGHAT, FQNNGV. The V and J ends lost 5 bases and 7 bases, in that order; junction bases with no gene match: 1. This CDR3 has 12 amino acids. In nucleotides, the CDR3 is TGTGCCAGCAGCCCAGGGGGCGGGGAGCTGTTTTTT. This gives the protein CASSPGGGELFF.

The chain has TRBV4-1 and TRBJ2-7; TRBD2 might be the D (5 bases). V was pared by 0 bases and J by 6 bases, with 18 bases between. The CDR3 is 16 residues long. Germline assignment: CDR1 MGHRA and CDR2 YSYEKL. CDR3 loop: CASSQEESGILGEQYF. The CDR3 DNA reads TGCGCCAGCAGCCAAGAGGAGTCGGGGATTCTTGGCGAGCAGTACTTC.

The chain has TRBV9 and TRBJ1-1, with unresolved D. The CDR3 runs 14 residues. V was pared by 0 bases and J by 4 bases, with 10 bases between. CDR1 and CDR2 (germline): SGDLS, YYNGEE. The CDR3 coding sequence is TGTGCCAGCAGCGTAGGGTTCGCAGGCACTGAAGCTTTCTTT. Protein sequence: CASSVGFAGTEAFF. Full variable domain (rest looked up from reference TRBV9 and TRBJ1-1): DSGVTQTPKHLITATGQRVTLRCSPRSGDLSVYWYQQSLDQGLQFLIQYYNGEERAKGNILERFSAQQFPDLHSELNLSSLELGDSALYFCASSVGFAGTEAFFGQGTRLTVV.

The rearrangement links TRBV7-2 to TRBJ2-1; 9 bases line up with TRBD2. V shed 5 bases, J shed 7 bases, and the junction held 9 bases outside the gene matches. CDR1 is SGHTA and CDR2 is FQGNSA in the germline V gene. CDR3 length: 15 amino acids. CDR3 DNA sequence: TGTGCCAGCAGCCCCCCGGGCACTAGCGGGAATGAGCAGTTCTTC. Translating it yields CASSPPGTSGNEQFF.

J is TRBJ2-7 and V is TRBV30, with 7 positions matching TRBD1. This CDR3 is built from 11 residues. Germline CDR1 and CDR2: GTSNPN and SVGIG (reference sequence). J gave up 3 bases and V 7 bases, and 3 bases lay outside the gene matches. CDR3 in amino acids: CASGQDYEQYF. The CDR3 coding sequence is TGTGCCTCCGGACAGGACTACGAGCAGTACTTC.

The J gene is TRBJ1-1, the V gene TRBV5-1, with D tentatively TRBD1 (6 bases). The length of the CDR3 is 13 residues. Trimming pared 7 bases from V and 1 base from J, leaving 11 bases between. Germline loops: CDR1 SGHRS, CDR2 YFSETQ. The CDR3 DNA is TGCGCCAGCCGACAGGCCACGAACACTGAAGCTTTCTTT. This gives the protein CASRQATNTEAFF.

The chain joins TRBV27 to TRBJ2-3, with a possible D match to TRBD1 (5 bases). The V end was cut by 4 bases, the J end by 3 bases, with 11 bases between. This CDR3 spans 14 amino acids. The V gene's germline CDR1 is MNHEY and CDR2 SMNVEV (reference sequence). The CDR3 bases are TGTGCCAGCAGTTCGGCAGGGATTACAGATACGCAGTATTTT. As protein: CASSSAGITDTQYF.

The chain combines TRBV7-9 with TRBJ2-2; D possibly corresponds to TRBD1 (5 bases). The CDR3 totals 18 residues. V lost 6 bases to trimming and J lost 5 bases, with 25 bases between them. Germline loops: CDR1 SEHNR, CDR2 FQNEAQ (reference sequence). The CDR3 sequence: CASRQLRPFRVLTGELFF. The CDR3 nucleotides read TGTGCCAGCAGGCAACTTAGGCCCTTCAGGGTTCTTACCGGGGAGCTGTTTTTT.